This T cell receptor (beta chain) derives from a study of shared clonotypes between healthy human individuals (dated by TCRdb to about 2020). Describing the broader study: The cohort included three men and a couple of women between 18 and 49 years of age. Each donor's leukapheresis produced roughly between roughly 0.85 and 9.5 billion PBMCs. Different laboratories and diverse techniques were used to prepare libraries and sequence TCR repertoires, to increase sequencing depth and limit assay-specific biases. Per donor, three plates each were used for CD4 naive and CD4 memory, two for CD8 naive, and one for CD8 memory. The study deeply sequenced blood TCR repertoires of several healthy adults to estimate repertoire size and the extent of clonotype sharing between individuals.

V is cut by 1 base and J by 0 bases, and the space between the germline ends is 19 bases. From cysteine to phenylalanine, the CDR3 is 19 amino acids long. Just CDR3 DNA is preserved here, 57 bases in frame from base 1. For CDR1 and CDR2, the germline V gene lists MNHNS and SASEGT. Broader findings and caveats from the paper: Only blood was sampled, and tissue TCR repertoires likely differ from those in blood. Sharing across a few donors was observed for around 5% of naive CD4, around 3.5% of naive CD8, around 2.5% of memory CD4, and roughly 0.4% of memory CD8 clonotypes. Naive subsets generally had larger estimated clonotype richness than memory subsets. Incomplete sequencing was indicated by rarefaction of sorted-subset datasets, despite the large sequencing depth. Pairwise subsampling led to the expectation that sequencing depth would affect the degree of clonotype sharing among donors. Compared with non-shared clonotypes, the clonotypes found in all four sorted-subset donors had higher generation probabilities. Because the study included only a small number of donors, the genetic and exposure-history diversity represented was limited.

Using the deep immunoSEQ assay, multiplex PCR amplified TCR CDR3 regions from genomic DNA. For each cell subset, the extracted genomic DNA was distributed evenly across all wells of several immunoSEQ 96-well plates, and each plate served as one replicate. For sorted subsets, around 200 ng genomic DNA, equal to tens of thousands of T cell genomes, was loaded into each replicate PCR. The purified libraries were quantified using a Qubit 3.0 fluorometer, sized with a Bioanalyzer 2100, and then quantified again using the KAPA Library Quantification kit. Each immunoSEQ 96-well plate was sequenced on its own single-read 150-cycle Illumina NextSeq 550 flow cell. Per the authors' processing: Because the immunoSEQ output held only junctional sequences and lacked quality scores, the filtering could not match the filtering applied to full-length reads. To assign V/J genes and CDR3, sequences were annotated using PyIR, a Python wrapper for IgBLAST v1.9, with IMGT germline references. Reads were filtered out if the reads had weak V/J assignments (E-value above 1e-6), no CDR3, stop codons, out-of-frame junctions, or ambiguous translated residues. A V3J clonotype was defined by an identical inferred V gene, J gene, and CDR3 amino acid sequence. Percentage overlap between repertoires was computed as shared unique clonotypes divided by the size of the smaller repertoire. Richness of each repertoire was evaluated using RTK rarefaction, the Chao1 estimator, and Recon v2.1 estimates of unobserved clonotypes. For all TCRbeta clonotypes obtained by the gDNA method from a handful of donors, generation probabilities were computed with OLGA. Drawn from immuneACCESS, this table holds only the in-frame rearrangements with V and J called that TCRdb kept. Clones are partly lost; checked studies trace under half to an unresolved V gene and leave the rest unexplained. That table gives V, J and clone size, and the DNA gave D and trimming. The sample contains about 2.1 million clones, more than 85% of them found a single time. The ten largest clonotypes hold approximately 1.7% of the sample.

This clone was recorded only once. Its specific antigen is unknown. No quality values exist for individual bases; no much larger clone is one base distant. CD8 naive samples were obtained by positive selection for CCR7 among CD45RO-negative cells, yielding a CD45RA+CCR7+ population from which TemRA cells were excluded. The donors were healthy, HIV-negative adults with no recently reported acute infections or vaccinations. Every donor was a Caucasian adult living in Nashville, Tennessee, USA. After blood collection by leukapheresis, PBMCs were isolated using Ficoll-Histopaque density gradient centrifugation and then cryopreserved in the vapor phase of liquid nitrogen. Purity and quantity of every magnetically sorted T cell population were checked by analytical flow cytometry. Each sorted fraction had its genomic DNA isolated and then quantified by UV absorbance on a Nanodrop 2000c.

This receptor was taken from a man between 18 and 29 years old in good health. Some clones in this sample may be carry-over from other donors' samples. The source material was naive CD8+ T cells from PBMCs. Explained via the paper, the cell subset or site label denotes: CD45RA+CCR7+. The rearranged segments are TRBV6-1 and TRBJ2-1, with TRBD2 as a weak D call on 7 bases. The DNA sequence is TGTGCCAGCAGTGAAGGGGGGGGCGTTAAGATAAGCTCCTACAATGAGCAGTTCTTC. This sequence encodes CASSEGGGVKISSYNEQFF.